This T cell receptor beta chain was obtained from a study of T cell responses to AZD1222 COVID-19 vaccine (dated by TCRdb to the early 2020s). In terms of the full investigation: A total of 233 trial participants underwent TCR sequencing, of whom some 200 had received two doses of AZD1222 and around 25 had received two doses of the MenACWY control vaccine. Trial participants were enrolled by age into 18-55, 56-69 and 70-plus year subgroups, with about 150, 28 and 57 TCR-sequenced participants respectively. The investigation overall reported the following: The vaccine-associated CD4 TCRs covered the entire spike protein, and the dominant responses fell in regions 160-218 and 743-854. Participants were mostly white British, with more females than males. The authors suggested clonal diversity may have been underestimated. Reportedly, close to half of the unique spike-specific TCRs recognized epitopes lying outside the regions that are mutated in the B.1.351 and B.1.1.7 variants. Because no day 14 peak-response samples were available, repertoires were characterized only after the peak T cell response. In the small 56-69-year group, the increase in depth fell short of significance, most likely because of low power. A significant rise in spike-specific TCR breadth and depth was observed after two AZD1222 doses relative to day 0 and relative to MenACWY recipients. Conclusions about previously exposed vaccinees are limited because only six or seven AZD1222 recipients were SARS-CoV-2 seropositive at baseline.

CDR1 and CDR2, looked up from the germline V gene, are SGHNT and YENEEA. From the cysteine through the phenylalanine, the CDR3 covers 16 amino acids. The CDR3 DNA has 48 bases and is translated from base 1. At the junction V is shortened by 6 bases and J by 4 bases, with 21 bases in between. Sample time point, as interpreted from the label and publication: about 28 days (+/-7) after the second vaccine dose. Interpreted using the paper, the treatment or condition label stands for: meningococcal conjugate vaccine given as trial control. Vaccinee samples were obtained from the UK trials COV001 and COV002, which included a single-blind randomized controlled phase 2/3 trial of AZD1222 (ChAdOx1 nCoV-19) in healthy adults. Trial participant PBMC samples were collected at day 0 and day 28 after the second dose for TCRbeta chain sequencing. This clone was found a few times. Its antigen specificity is not known. No base qualities exist here, and no much larger clone lies one base off it.

The CDR3 regions of human TCRbeta chains were analyzed by immunosequencing. In the paper's pipeline: TCRs in the repertoires were matched against a reference library of SARS-CoV-2-specific TCRs that had been generated with the MIRA antigen-specificity platform. Breadth was defined as the fraction of unique TCRs that were SARS-CoV-2-associated, and depth was defined as the fraction of total T cells that were SARS-CoV-2-associated. Using the MIRA data, every spike-specific TCR was mapped to the spike region that the TCR reacted to and assigned to either a CD4 or a CD8 class. Log10-transformed breadth and depth values were compared by one-way ANOVA with Sidak's multiple comparisons tests. TCRdb took over this immuneACCESS table, retaining in-frame rearrangements with V and J assigned. Such tables are incomplete; in checked studies, under half of the missing clones stem from an unresolved V gene, and the remainder is unexplained. That table supplies the V and J calls and clone size; D and trimming were determined from the DNA. The sample profile shows approximately 150,000 clones; around 90% of them were found once. The top ten clonotypes cover approximately 5.6% of the sample.

Sample: peripheral blood, taken 28 days after the second dose of the MenACWY control vaccine. The sequence derives from an adult who received the MenACWY meningococcal vaccine as a control. Rearrangement joined TRBV11-3 to TRBJ2-5, and perhaps TRBD1 as D gene, on 6 matching bases. The DNA sequence reads TGTGCCAGCAGAATCGCCTCAGGGGCTCTGGGAGAGACCCAGTACTTC. This sequence encodes CASRIASGALGETQYF.